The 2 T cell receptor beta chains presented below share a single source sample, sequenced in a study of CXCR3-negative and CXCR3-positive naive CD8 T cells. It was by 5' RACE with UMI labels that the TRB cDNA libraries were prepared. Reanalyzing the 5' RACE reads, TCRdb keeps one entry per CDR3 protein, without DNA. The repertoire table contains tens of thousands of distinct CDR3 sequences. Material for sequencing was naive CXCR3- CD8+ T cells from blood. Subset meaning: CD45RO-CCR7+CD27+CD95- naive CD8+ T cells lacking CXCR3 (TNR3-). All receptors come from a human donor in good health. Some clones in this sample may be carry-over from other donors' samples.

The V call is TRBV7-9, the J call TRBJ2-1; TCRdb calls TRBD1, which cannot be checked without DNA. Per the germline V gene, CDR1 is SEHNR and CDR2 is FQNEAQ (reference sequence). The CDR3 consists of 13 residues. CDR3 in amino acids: CASSPTGGSEQFF.

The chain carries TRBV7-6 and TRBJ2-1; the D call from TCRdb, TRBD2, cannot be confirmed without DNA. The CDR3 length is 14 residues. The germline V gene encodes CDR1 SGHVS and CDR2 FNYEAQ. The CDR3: CASSLVLADNEQFF.